The 27 T cell receptor beta chains reported below all come from one sample, sequenced in a study of cytomegalovirus exposure and HLA in healthy donors. The table came from immunoSEQ multiplex PCR; TCRdb's copy has only in-frame clones and leaves some out. The table shows 110,000 to 150,000 clones, with 86% occurring only once. Sequencing input: PBMCs. These receptors were collected from a man aged 18 to 30 in good health and CMV-seronegative.

V and J are TRBV5-1 and TRBJ1-3; 8 bases are shared with TRBD1. The J segment lost 4 bases and the V segment lost 3 bases, leaving 6 bases of the junction unmatched. In germline, CDR1 is SGHRS, CDR2 YFSETQ. The CDR3 consists of 15 residues. CDR3 loop: CASSWTGTAGNTIYF. The CDR3 nucleotides are TGCGCCAGCAGCTGGACAGGGACTGCCGGAAACACCATATATTTT.

This chain connects TRBV7-6 to TRBJ2-5, with a tentative D call TRBD1 (5 bases). Trimming took 0 bases from V and 4 from J, leaving 12 bases between them. Germline CDR1 is SGHVS and CDR2 is FNYEAQ. CDR3 length equals 15 residues. CDR3 residues: CASSLAQGWGETQYF. For the CDR3, the DNA is TGTGCCAGCAGCTTAGCCCAGGGATGGGGAGAGACCCAGTACTTC. Supplemented by reference TRBV7-6 and TRBJ2-5, the full variable domain reads GAGVSQSPRYKVTKRGQDVALRCDPISGHVSLYWYRQALGQGPEFLTYFNYEAQQDKSGLPNDRFSAERPEGSISTLTIQRTEQRDSAMYRCASSLAQGWGETQYFGPGTRLLVL.

This clone came up once. The chain recombines TRBV5-6 with TRBJ2-7; TRBD1 agrees at 10 bases. This CDR3 is built from 16 residues. Germline V gives CDR1 SGHDT, CDR2 YYEEEE. The V and J ends lost 1 base and 4 bases, in that order; junction bases with no gene match: 8. The chain's CDR3 is CASSLLDRGREYEQYF. The CDR3 DNA reads as TGTGCCAGCAGCTTGCTAGACAGGGGGCGCGAGTACGAGCAGTACTTC.

This sequence joins TRBV5-1 and TRBJ2-3; 7 nucleotides agree with TRBD2. Germline V lookup: CDR1 SGHRS, CDR2 YFSETQ. The CDR3 extends over 14 amino acids. V gave up 2 bases and J gave up 0 bases; unmatched junction bases: 0. This CDR3 is CASSLAGSTDTQYF. CDR3 nucleotide sequence: TGCGCCAGCAGCTTAGCGGGAAGCACAGATACGCAGTATTTT.

The genes are TRBV7-9 and TRBJ1-3, with D unresolved. Germline-derived CDR1 and CDR2 are SEHNR and FQNEAQ (reference sequence). The CDR3 length is 19 residues. The V gene lost 3 bases and the J gene lost 0 bases, with 21 bases spanning the gap. CDR3 DNA: TGTGCCAGCAGCTTCCCCCAACTGGGAGGGCCGCTCTCTGGAAACACCATATATTTT. Translated, it gives CASSFPQLGGPLSGNTIYF.

V and J are TRBV5-1 and TRBJ2-2; TRBD1 is a possible D gene (5 bases). The CDR3 loop spans 15 amino acids. In germline, CDR1 is SGHRS, CDR2 YFSETQ. The V end lost 0 bases, the J end lost 5 bases, and 11 bases lay between the germline ends. The CDR3 region is CASSLEGLGTGELFF. CDR3 nucleotide sequence: TGCGCCAGCAGCTTGGAGGGGCTGGGGACCGGGGAGCTGTTTTTT. Supplemented by reference TRBV5-1 and TRBJ2-2, the full variable domain reads KAGVTQTPRYLIKTRGQQVTLSCSPISGHRSVSWYQQTPGQGLQFLFEYFSETQRNKGNFPGRFSGRQFSNSRSEMNVSTLELGDSALYLCASSLEGLGTGELFFGEGSRLTVL.

This chain links TRBV6-6 with TRBJ1-1, with a weak D call TRBD1 (6 bases). The CDR3 extends over 14 amino acids. The germline V gene encodes CDR1 MNHNY and CDR2 SVGAGI (reference sequence). V lost 5 bases to trimming and J lost 5 bases, with 15 bases between them. Here the CDR3 reads CASSPFRGVTEAFF. The CDR3 DNA is TGTGCCAGCAGTCCATTCAGGGGAGTAACTGAAGCTTTCTTT.

This sequence joins TRBV4-2 and TRBJ2-3; 9 bases map to TRBD1. V gave up 0 bases and J gave up 9 bases; unmatched junction bases: 10. In germline, CDR1 is LGHNA, CDR2 YNFKEQ. The CDR3 length is 16 residues. DNA of the CDR3: TGTGCCAGCAGCCAAGATAATGGCGGGACAGGGCACACGCAGTATTTT. Protein: CASSQDNGGTGHTQYF.

This chain uses TRBV19 with TRBJ1-1; tentative D call: TRBD1 (6 bases). The germline CDR1 and CDR2 sequences are LNHDA and SQIVND (reference sequence). V lost 6 bases, J lost 5 bases, and 13 bases lay in between. This CDR3 is 13 amino acids long. The CDR3 is CASSNRDKTEAFF. CDR3 sequence (DNA): TGTGCCAGTAGCAACCGGGACAAAACTGAAGCTTTCTTT.

The rearrangement uses TRBV19 and TRBJ2-5; D not certain. CDR1 is LNHDA and CDR2 is SQIVND in the germline V gene (reference sequence). Trimming stripped 6 bases from V and 1 base from J, with 12 bases between. This CDR3 is built from 14 residues. CDR3 sequence reads: CASSAVAAQETQYF. CDR3 nucleotide sequence: TGTGCCAGTAGCGCGGTCGCAGCCCAAGAGACCCAGTACTTC.

Only one count was recorded for this clone. The chain combines TRBV25-1 with TRBJ2-1; D gene uncertain. The germline V and J ends were trimmed by 2 bases and 0 bases, with 11 bases remaining between them. Germline-derived CDR1 and CDR2 are MGHDK and SYGVNS. There are 16 residues in the CDR3. The CDR3 is CASSEEGGSSYNEQFF. CDR3 nucleotide sequence: TGTGCCAGCAGTGAAGAAGGCGGAAGCTCCTACAATGAGCAGTTCTTC. The full variable domain, completed using reference TRBV25-1 and TRBJ2-1, is EADIYQTPRYLVIGTGKKITLECSQTMGHDKMYWYQQDPGMELHLIHYSYGVNSTEKGDLSSESTVSRIRTEHFPLTLESARPSHTSQYLCASSEEGGSSYNEQFFGPGTRLTVL.

The V call is TRBV2, the J call TRBJ2-5, with D perhaps matching TRBD1 (6 bases). Trimming left V 4 bases short and J 5 bases short, with 11 bases between. The CDR3 is made up of 13 amino acids. Germline assignment: CDR1 SNHLY and CDR2 FYNNEI. CDR3 DNA: TGTGCCAGCAGTGCAACAACAGGGGAGACCCAGTACTTC. Protein product: CASSATTGETQYF.

The genes are TRBV12-5 and TRBJ2-3, with TRBD2 matching over 7 bases. Germline CDR1 and CDR2: LGHNT and FRNRAP. With V trimmed by 6 bases and J by 2 bases, 11 bases remained unmatched. The CDR3 has 16 residues. CDR3 residues: CASGPVASGFTDTQYF. In DNA form, the CDR3 reads TGTGCTAGTGGCCCCGTGGCTAGCGGATTCACAGATACGCAGTATTTT.

The rearrangement joins TRBV5-4 to TRBJ2-1; TRBD1 matches at 9 bases. The germline V gene has CDR1 SGHNT and CDR2 YYREEE (reference sequence). The CDR3 covers 16 residues. Trimming cost V 2 bases and J 7 bases; bases outside gene matches: 10. This CDR3 reads CASSLATGGSGNEQFF. DNA for the CDR3: TGTGCCAGCAGCTTAGCGACAGGGGGTTCAGGGAATGAGCAGTTCTTC.

The chain combines TRBV7-9 with TRBJ2-7; TRBD1 matches at 9 bases. After removal of 4 bases from V and 6 bases from J, the junction contained 13 bases not matched to a gene. The CDR3 contains 16 residues. The germline gives CDR1 SEHNR, CDR2 FQNEAQ (reference sequence). The CDR3 region is CASSSINPGTGSEQYF. DNA for the CDR3: TGTGCCAGCAGCTCAATTAACCCCGGGACAGGGAGCGAGCAGTACTTC.

V and J are TRBV27 and TRBJ2-7, with 7 nucleotides matching TRBD1. V was pared by 2 bases and J by 3 bases, with 4 bases of the junction left unmatched. The CDR3 sequence is 14 residues long. The germline gives CDR1 MNHEY, CDR2 SMNVEV (reference sequence). CDR3 loop: CASSLRAGGYEQYF. The CDR3 nucleotides are TGTGCCAGCAGTTTACGTGCAGGGGGCTACGAGCAGTACTTC.

The rearrangement uses TRBV2 and TRBJ2-1, with TRBD2 matching 12 bases. The ends lost 4 bases at V and 7 bases at J; junction bases unmatched: 5. The germline V gene encodes CDR1 SNHLY and CDR2 FYNNEI. This CDR3 region has 15 residues. CDR3 nucleotides: TGTGCCAGCAGTGTTCCTAGCGGGAGGGGTAATGAGCAGTTCTTC. This gives the protein CASSVPSGRGNEQFF. Full variable domain (rest looked up from reference TRBV2 and TRBJ2-1): EPEVTQTPSHQVTQMGQEVILRCVPISNHLYFYWYRQILGQKVEFLVSFYNNEISEKSEIFDDQFSVERPDGSNFTLKIRSTKLEDSAMYFCASSVPSGRGNEQFFGPGTRLTVL.

The DNA of the CDR3 is TGCGCCAGCAGCATCGAAGAGACCCAGTACTTC. As protein: CASSIEETQYF. This sequence joins TRBV5-1 and TRBJ2-5; D is ambiguous. Germline loops: CDR1 SGHRS, CDR2 YFSETQ. The CDR3 sequence is 11 residues long. Trimming took 4 bases from V and 3 from J, leaving 4 bases between them. Variable domain in full (rest from reference TRBV5-1 and TRBJ2-5): KAGVTQTPRYLIKTRGQQVTLSCSPISGHRSVSWYQQTPGQGLQFLFEYFSETQRNKGNFPGRFSGRQFSNSRSEMNVSTLELGDSALYLCASSIEETQYFGPGTRLLVL.

This clone has only a few counts. The chain combines TRBV6-1 with TRBJ2-1; 7 bases agree with TRBD1. V shed 8 bases and J 6 bases; nucleotides not matched to a gene: 13. Germline loops: CDR1 MNHNS, CDR2 SASEGT. The CDR3 covers 15 residues. CDR3 sequence: CASAGAGGEINEQFF. The CDR3 region has the DNA TGTGCCAGCGCCGGGGCAGGGGGAGAGATCAATGAGCAGTTCTTC.

The chain is built from TRBV5-4 and TRBJ2-5; 11 nucleotides align to TRBD2. The J segment lost 5 bases and the V segment lost 4 bases, leaving 4 bases of the junction unmatched. This CDR3 has 14 residues. Germline V gene sequence: CDR1 SGHNT, CDR2 YYREEE (reference sequence). The CDR3 nucleotides are TGTGCCAGCAGCCCACTAGCGGGAGAGGAGACCCAGTACTTC. Amino acid sequence: CASSPLAGEETQYF.

V gene TRBV4-1 combines with J gene TRBJ2-7; tentatively, D is TRBD2 (6 bases). The CDR3 covers 15 residues. CDR1 is MGHRA and CDR2 is YSYEKL in the germline V gene. The V gene lost 4 bases and the J gene lost 2 bases, with 15 bases spanning the gap. CDR3 in amino acids: CASSRGDSGAYEQYF. CDR3 DNA: TGCGCCAGCAGCCGAGGGGACTCCGGGGCCTACGAGCAGTACTTC.

The chain links TRBV20-1 to TRBJ2-1, with 7 bases matching TRBD2. The CDR3 extends over 11 amino acids. V gave up 7 bases and J gave up 9 bases; unmatched junction bases: 6. Germline lookup yields CDR1 DFQATT and CDR2 SNEGSKA (reference sequence). The CDR3 spells CSVRGGVEQFF. CDR3 nucleotide sequence: TGCAGTGTCCGTGGGGGGGTTGAGCAGTTCTTC.

V and J are TRBV30 and TRBJ1-1; D is uncertain. Germline V gives CDR1 GTSNPN, CDR2 SVGIG (reference sequence). CDR3 length: 12 residues. V was clipped by 0 bases and J by 5 bases, with 7 bases between them. The CDR3 here is CAWSVGGTEAFF. CDR3 in DNA: TGTGCCTGGAGTGTGGGAGGAACTGAAGCTTTCTTT. Complete variable domain (other parts from reference TRBV30 and TRBJ1-1): SQTIHQWPATLVQPVGSPLSLECTVEGTSNPNLYWYRQAAGRGLQLLFYSVGIGQISSEVPQNLSASRPQDRQFILSSKKLLLSDSGFYLCAWSVGGTEAFFGQGTRLTVV.

The chain recombines TRBV5-4 with TRBJ2-3, with 9 bases matching TRBD1. Germline CDR1 is SGHNT and CDR2 is YYREEE (reference sequence). This CDR3 has 14 residues. J was trimmed by 3 bases and V by 2 bases; bases with no gene match: 1. CDR3 protein: CASSFGQGTDTQYF. CDR3 bases: TGTGCCAGCAGCTTTGGACAGGGGACAGATACGCAGTATTTT.

The genes are TRBV14 and TRBJ1-1; the match to TRBD1 covers 9 bases. The CDR3 runs 15 residues. Germline V gene data show CDR1 as SGHDN and CDR2 as FVKESK. V lost 5 bases, J lost 7 bases, and 11 bases stayed unmatched. CDR3 DNA: TGTGCCAGCAGCGCCGTACAGGGGGCGCCTAATGAAGCTTTCTTT. Encoded protein: CASSAVQGAPNEAFF.

The V call is TRBV27, the J call TRBJ1-1; TRBD1 might be the D (5 bases). Between the trimmed V and J ends, which lost 5 bases and 0 bases, there was a span of 7 bases. Germline V CDR1 and CDR2: MNHEY, SMNVEV (reference sequence). The CDR3 loop spans 13 amino acids. The CDR3 loop reads CASSRQMNTEAFF. In DNA, the CDR3 is TGTGCCAGCAGTCGACAGATGAACACTGAAGCTTTCTTT.

The rearrangement uses TRBV29-1 and TRBJ1-4, with D uncertain. The CDR3 has 12 amino acids. In germline, CDR1 is SQVTM, CDR2 ANQGSEA. The V end lost 6 bases, the J end lost 8 bases, and 13 bases lay between the germline ends. The CDR3 DNA is TGCAGCGTCCTAGACGGTAGGGAAAAACTGTTTTTT. This encodes CSVLDGREKLFF.